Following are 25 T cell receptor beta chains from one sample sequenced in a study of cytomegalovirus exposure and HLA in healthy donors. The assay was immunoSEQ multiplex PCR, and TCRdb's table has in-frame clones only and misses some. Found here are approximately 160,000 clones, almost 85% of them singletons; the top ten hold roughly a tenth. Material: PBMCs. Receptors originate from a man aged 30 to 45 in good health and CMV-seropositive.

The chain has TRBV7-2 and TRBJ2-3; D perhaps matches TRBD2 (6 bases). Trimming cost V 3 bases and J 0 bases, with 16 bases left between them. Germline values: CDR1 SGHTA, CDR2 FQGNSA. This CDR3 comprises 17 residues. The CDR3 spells CASSFAGTGYSTDTQYF. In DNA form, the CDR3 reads TGTGCCAGCAGCTTCGCCGGGACTGGCTATAGCACAGATACGCAGTATTTT. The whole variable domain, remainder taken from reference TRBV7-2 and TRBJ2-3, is GAGVSQSPSNKVTEKGKDVELRCDPISGHTALYWYRQSLGQGLEFLIYFQGNSAPDKSGLPSDRFSAERTGGSVSTLTIQRTQQEDSAVYLCASSFAGTGYSTDTQYFGPGTRLTVL.

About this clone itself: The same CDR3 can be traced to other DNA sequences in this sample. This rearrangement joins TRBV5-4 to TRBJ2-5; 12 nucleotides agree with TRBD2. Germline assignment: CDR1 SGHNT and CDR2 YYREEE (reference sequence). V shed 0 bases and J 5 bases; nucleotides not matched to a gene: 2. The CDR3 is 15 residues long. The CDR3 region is CASSLGLAGGETQYF. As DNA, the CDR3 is TGTGCCAGCAGCTTGGGTCTAGCGGGAGGGGAGACCCAGTACTTC.

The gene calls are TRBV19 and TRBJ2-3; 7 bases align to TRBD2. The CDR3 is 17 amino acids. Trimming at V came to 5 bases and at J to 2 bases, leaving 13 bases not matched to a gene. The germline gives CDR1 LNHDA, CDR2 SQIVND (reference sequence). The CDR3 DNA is TGTGCCAGTAGTCCACGGACTAGTCGAAAAGACACAGATACGCAGTATTTT. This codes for CASSPRTSRKDTDTQYF.

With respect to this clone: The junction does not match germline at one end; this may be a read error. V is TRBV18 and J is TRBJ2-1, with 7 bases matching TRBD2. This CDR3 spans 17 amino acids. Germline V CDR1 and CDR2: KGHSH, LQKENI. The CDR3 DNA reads TGTGTCAGCTCACCGGAACGACTAGCTGGAACCTACAATGAGCAGTTCTTC. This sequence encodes CVSSPERLAGTYNEQFF.

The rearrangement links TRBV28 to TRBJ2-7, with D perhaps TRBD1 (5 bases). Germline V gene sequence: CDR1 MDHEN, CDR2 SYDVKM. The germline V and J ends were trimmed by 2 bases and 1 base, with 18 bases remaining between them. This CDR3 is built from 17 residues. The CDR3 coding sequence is TGTGCCAGCAGTTTAGGAGATGACAGCGCCTTATCCTACGAGCAGTACTTC. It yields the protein CASSLGDDSALSYEQYF.

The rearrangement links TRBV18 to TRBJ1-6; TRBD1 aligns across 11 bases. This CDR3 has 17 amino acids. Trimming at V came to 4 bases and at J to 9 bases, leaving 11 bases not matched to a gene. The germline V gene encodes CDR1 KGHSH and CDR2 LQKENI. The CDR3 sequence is CASSQNPGGTGGSPLHF. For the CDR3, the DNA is TGTGCCAGCTCACAAAACCCCGGGGGGACAGGGGGTTCACCCCTCCACTTT.

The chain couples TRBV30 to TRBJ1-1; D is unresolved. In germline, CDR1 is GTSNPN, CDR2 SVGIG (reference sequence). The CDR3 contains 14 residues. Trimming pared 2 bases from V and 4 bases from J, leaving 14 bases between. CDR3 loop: CAWSRTIPGTEAFF. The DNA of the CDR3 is TGTGCCTGGAGTCGTACCATTCCGGGCACTGAAGCTTTCTTT.

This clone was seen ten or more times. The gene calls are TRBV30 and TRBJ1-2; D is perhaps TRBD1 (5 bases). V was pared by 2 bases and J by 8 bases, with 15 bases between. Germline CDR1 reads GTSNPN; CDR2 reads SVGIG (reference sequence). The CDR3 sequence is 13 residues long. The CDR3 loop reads CAWSLGDSEGYTF. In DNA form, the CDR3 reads TGTGCCTGGAGTCTAGGGGATTCGGAAGGCTACACCTTC.

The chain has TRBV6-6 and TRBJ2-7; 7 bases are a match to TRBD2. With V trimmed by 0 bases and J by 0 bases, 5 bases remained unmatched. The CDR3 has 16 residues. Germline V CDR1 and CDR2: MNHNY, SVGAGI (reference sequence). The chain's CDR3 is CASSYSRTRGSYEQYF. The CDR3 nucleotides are TGTGCCAGCAGTTACTCCCGGACTAGGGGCTCCTACGAGCAGTACTTC.

CDR3 sequence (DNA): TGCGCCAGCAGCAGCGGACAGGGGACCGGGGCGGACACTGAAGCTTTCTTT. Translating gives CASSSGQGTGADTEAFF. This sequence joins TRBV5-1 and TRBJ1-1; 9 nucleotides match TRBD1. There are 17 residues in the CDR3. With V trimmed by 4 bases and J by 3 bases, 13 bases remained unmatched. Germline V gene lookup returns CDR1 SGHRS and CDR2 YFSETQ.

The CDR3 sequence: CASSWGDRDNSPLHF. The CDR3 coding sequence is TGTGCCAGTAGTTGGGGGGACAGGGACAATTCACCCCTCCACTTT. The chain employs TRBV19 and TRBJ1-6; 9 nucleotides align to TRBD1. V shed 5 bases, J shed 7 bases, and the junction held 6 bases outside the gene matches. CDR3 length: 15 residues. Germline lookup yields CDR1 LNHDA and CDR2 SQIVND (reference sequence).

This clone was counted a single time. The DNA for the CDR3 is TGTGCCAGCAGCTACCTACAGGGCCTCGGCAGGGGCGGCTACACCTTC. Encoded protein: CASSYLQGLGRGGYTF. The chain combines TRBV7-2 with TRBJ1-2; a possible D gene is TRBD1 (6 bases). Germline CDR1 and CDR2: SGHTA and FQGNSA. Trimming left V 4 bases short and J 8 bases short, with 23 bases between. The CDR3 is 16 residues long.

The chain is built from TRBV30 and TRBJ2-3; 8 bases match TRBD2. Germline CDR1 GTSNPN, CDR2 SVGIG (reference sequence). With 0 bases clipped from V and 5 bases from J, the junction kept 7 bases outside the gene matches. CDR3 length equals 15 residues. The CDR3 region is CAWSVRGGTGDTQYF. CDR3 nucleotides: TGTGCCTGGAGTGTACGGGGGGGGACCGGAGATACGCAGTATTTT.

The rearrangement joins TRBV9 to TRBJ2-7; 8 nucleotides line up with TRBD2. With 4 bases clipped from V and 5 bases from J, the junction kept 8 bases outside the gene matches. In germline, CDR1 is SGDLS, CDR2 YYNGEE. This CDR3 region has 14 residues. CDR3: CASSPAGGRNEQYF. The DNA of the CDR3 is TGTGCCAGCAGCCCTGCGGGGGGCCGGAACGAGCAGTACTTC.

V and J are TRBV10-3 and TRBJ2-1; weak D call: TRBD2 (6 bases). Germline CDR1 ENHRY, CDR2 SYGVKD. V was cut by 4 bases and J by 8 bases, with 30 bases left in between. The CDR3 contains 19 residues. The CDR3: CAISGRRGGGGPNDDEQFF. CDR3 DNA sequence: TGTGCCATCAGTGGGCGGCGTGGTGGAGGAGGGCCCAATGACGATGAGCAGTTCTTC.

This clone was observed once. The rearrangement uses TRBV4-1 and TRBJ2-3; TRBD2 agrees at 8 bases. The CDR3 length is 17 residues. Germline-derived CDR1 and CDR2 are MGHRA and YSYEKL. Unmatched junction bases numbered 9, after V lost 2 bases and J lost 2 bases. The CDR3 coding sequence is TGCGCCAGCAGCCAACGGGCTAGCGGGCGCCCCACAGATACGCAGTATTTT. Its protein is CASSQRASGRPTDTQYF.

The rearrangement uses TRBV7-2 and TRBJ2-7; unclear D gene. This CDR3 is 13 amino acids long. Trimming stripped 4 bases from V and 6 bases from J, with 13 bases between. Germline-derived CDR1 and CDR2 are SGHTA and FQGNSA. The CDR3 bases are TGTGCCAGCAGCTCTCCGACTGTTCGCGAGCAGTACTTC. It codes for CASSSPTVREQYF.

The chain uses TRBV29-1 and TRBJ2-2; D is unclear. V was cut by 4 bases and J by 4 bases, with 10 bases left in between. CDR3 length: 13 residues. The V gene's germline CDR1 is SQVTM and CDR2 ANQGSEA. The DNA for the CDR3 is TGCAGCGTTGGGCTGCTGGCCACCGGGGAGCTGTTTTTT. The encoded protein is CSVGLLATGELFF.

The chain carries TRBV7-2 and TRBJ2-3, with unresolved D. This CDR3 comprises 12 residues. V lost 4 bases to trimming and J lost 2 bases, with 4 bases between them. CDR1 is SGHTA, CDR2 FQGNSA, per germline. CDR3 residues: CASSSYTDTQYF. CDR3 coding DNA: TGTGCCAGCAGCTCCTACACAGATACGCAGTATTTT. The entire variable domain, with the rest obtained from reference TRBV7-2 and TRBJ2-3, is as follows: GAGVSQSPSNKVTEKGKDVELRCDPISGHTALYWYRQSLGQGLEFLIYFQGNSAPDKSGLPSDRFSAERTGGSVSTLTIQRTQQEDSAVYLCASSSYTDTQYFGPGTRLTVL.

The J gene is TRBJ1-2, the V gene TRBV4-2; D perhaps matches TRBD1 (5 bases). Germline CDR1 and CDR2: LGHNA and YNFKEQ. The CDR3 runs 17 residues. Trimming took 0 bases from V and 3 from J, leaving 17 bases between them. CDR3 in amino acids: CASSQDLGRWGDYGYTF. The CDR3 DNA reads TGTGCCAGCAGCCAAGATCTAGGAAGGTGGGGGGACTATGGCTACACCTTC.

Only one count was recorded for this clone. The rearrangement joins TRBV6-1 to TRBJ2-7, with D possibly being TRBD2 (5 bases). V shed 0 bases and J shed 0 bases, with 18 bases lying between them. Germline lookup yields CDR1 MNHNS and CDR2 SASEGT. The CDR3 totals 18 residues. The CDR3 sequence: CASSEAVRRGINSYEQYF. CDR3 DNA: TGTGCCAGCAGTGAAGCAGTCCGACGGGGTATCAACTCCTACGAGCAGTACTTC.

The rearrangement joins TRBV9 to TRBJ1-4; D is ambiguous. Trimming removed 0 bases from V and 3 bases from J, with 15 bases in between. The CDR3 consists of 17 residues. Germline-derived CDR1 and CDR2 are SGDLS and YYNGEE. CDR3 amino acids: CASSVVPVVNANEKLFF. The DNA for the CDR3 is TGTGCCAGCAGCGTAGTCCCGGTTGTGAACGCTAATGAAAAACTGTTTTTT.

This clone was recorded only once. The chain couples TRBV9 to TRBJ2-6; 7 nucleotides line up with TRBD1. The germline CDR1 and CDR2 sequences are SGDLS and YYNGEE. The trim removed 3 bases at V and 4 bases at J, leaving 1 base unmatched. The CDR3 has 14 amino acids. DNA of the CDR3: TGTGCCAGCAGCGAGACAGGGGGGGCCAACGTCCTGACTTTC. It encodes CASSETGGANVLTF.

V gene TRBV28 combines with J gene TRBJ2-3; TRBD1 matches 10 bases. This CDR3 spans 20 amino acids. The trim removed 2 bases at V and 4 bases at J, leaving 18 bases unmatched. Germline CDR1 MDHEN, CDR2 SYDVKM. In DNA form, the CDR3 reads TGTGCCAGCAGTTTAGTGTGGGGACAGGGGCAACTCCCGGGATCAGATACGCAGTATTTT. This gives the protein CASSLVWGQGQLPGSDTQYF.

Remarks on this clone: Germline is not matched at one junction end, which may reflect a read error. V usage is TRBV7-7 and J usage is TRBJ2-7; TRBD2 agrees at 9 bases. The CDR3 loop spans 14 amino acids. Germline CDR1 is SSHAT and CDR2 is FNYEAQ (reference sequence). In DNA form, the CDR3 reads TGTGCTAGCAGCCCGGCTAGCGGGAACTACGAGCAGTACTTC. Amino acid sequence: CASSPASGNYEQYF.